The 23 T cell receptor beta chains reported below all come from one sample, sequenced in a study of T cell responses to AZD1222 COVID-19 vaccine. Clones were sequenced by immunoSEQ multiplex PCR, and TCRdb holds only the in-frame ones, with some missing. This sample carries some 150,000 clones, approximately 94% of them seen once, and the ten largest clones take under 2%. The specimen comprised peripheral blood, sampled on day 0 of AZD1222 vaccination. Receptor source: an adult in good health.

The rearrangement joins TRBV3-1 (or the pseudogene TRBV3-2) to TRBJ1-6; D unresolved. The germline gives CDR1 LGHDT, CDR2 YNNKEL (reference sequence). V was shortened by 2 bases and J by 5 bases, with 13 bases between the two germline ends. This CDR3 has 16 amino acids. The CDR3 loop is CASSQWPLVHNSPLHF. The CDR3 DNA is TGTGCCAGCAGCCAATGGCCACTGGTACATAATTCACCCCTCCACTTT.

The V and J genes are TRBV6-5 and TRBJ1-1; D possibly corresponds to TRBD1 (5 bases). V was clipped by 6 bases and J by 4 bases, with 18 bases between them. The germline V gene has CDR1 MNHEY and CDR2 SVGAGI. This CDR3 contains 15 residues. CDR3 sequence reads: CASSLLGKGSTEAFF. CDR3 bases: TGTGCCAGCAGCTTACTAGGGAAGGGGTCCACTGAAGCTTTCTTT.

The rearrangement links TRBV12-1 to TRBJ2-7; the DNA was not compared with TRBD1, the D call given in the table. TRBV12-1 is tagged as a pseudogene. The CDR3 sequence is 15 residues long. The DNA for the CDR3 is TGTGCCAGCAGCTTCTATCGCAGGGTGTCCTACGAGCAGTACTTC. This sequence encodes CASSFYRRVSYEQYF.

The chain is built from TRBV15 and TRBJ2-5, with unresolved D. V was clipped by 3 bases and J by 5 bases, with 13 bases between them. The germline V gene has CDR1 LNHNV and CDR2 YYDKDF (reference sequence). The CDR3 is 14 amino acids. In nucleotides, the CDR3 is TGTGCCACCAGCAGCCTCCGGGTGTCGGAGACCCAGTACTTC. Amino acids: CATSSLRVSETQYF.

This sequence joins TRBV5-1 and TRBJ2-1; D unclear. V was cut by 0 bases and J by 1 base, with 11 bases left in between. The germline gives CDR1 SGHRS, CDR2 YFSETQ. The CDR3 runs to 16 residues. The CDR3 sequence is CASSLGPSLSYNEQFF. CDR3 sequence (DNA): TGCGCCAGCAGCTTGGGTCCGAGCCTTTCCTACAATGAGCAGTTCTTC. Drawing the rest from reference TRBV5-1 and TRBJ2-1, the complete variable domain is KAGVTQTPRYLIKTRGQQVTLSCSPISGHRSVSWYQQTPGQGLQFLFEYFSETQRNKGNFPGRFSGRQFSNSRSEMNVSTLELGDSALYLCASSLGPSLSYNEQFFGPGTRLTVL.

The CDR3 loop reads CASSRLRAAGPPQHF. CDR3 nucleotide sequence: TGTGCCAGCAGCCGTCTCCGAGCAGCGGGTCCGCCCCAGCATTTT. The chain employs TRBV6-5 and TRBJ1-5, with D uncertain. The germline gives CDR1 MNHEY, CDR2 SVGAGI. The CDR3 is 15 amino acids. Trimming left V 6 bases short and J 9 bases short, with 21 bases between.

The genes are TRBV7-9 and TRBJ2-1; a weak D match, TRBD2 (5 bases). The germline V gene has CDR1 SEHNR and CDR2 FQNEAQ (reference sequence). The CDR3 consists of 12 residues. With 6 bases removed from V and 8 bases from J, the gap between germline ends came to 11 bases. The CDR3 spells CASRPAGDEQFF. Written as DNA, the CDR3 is TGTGCCAGCAGACCCGCCGGGGATGAGCAGTTCTTC.

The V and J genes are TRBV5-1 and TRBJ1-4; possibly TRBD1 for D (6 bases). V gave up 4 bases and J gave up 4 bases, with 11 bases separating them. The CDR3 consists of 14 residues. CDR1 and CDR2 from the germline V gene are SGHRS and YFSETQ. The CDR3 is CASSPGQLNEKLFF. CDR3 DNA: TGCGCCAGCAGCCCAGGACAGCTTAATGAAAAACTGTTTTTT.

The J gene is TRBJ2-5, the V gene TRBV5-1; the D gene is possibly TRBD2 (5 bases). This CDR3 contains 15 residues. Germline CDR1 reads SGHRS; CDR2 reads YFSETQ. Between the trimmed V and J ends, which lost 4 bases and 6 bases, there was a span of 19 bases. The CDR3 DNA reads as TGCGCCAGCAGCGCCCTTGGAGGCGTCGGGCAGACCCAGTACTTC. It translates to CASSALGGVGQTQYF.

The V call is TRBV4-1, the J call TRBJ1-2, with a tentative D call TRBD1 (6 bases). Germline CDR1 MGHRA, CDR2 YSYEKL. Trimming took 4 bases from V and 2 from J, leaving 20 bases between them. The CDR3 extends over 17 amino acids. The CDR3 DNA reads TGCGCCAGCAGCCCAGGTTCAGCCCGCGACAGGAACTATGGCTACACCTTC. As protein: CASSPGSARDRNYGYTF.

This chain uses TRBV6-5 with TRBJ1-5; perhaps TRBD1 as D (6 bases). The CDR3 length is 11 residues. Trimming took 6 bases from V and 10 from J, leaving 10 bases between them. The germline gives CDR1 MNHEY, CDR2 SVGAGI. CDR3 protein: CASSSGGPQHF. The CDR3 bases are TGTGCCAGCAGCTCTGGGGGCCCCCAGCATTTT.

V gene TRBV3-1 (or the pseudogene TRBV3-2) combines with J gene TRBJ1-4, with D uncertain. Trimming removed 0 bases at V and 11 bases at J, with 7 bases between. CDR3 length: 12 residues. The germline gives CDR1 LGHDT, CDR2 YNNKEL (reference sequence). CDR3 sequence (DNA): TGTGCCAGCAGCCAAGATAATAAGAAACTGTTTTTT. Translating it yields CASSQDNKKLFF.

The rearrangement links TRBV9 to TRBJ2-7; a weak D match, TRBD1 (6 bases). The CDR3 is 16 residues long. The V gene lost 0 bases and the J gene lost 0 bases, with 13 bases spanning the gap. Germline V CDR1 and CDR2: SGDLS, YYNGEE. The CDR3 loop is CASSVGGHPSSYEQYF. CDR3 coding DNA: TGTGCCAGCAGCGTAGGGGGACACCCGAGCTCCTACGAGCAGTACTTC. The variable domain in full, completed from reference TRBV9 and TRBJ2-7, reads DSGVTQTPKHLITATGQRVTLRCSPRSGDLSVYWYQQSLDQGLQFLIQYYNGEERAKGNILERFSAQQFPDLHSELNLSSLELGDSALYFCASSVGGHPSSYEQYFGPGTRLTVT.

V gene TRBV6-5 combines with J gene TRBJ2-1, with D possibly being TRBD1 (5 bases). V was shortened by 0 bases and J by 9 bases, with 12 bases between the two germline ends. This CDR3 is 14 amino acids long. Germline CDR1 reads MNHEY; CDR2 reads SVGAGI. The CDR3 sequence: CASSYSVNQGEQFF. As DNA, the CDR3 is TGTGCCAGCAGTTACTCGGTGAACCAGGGTGAGCAGTTCTTC.

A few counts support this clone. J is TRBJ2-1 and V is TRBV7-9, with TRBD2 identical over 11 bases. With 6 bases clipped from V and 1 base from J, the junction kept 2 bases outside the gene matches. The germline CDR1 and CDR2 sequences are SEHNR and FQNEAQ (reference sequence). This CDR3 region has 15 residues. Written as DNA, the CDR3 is TGTGCCAGCAGTTCTAGCGGGGGGTCCTACAATGAGCAGTTCTTC. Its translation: CASSSSGGSYNEQFF.

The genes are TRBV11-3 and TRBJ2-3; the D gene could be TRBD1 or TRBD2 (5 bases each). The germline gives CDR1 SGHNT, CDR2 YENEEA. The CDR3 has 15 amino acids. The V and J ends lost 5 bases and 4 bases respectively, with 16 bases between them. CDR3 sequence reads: CASSRSLGAADTQYF. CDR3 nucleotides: TGTGCCAGCAGCAGGTCCCTCGGGGCAGCAGATACGCAGTATTTT.

The CDR3 nucleotides are TGTGCCAGCAGTAACCGACAGGGAACGGCTTTCTTT. Translated, it gives CASSNRQGTAFF. The chain carries TRBV6-5 and TRBJ1-1, with 7 bases matching TRBD1. CDR3 length: 12 amino acids. The germline CDR1 and CDR2 sequences are MNHEY and SVGAGI. The V segment lost 5 bases and the J segment 11 bases; nucleotides outside the gene matches: 8.

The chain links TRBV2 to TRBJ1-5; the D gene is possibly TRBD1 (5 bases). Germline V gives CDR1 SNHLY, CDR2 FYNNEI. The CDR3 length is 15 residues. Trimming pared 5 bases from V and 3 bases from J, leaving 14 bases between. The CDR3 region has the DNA TGTGCCAGCAGTACCATGGGACGGGACAATCAGCCCCAGCATTTT. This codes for CASSTMGRDNQPQHF.

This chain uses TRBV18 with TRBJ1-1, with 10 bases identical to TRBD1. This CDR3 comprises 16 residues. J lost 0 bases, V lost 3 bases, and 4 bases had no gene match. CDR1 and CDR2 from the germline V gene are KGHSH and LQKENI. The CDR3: CASSPSGTGVNTEAFF. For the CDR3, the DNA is TGTGCCAGCTCACCTAGCGGGACAGGGGTGAACACTGAAGCTTTCTTT.

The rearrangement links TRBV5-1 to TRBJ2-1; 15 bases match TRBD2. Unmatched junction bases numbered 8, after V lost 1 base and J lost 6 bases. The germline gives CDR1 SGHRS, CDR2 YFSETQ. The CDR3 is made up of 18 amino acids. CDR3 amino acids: CASSLFPGTSGRLNEQFF. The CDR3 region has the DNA TGCGCCAGCAGCTTGTTTCCCGGGACTAGCGGGAGGCTCAATGAGCAGTTCTTC.

The CDR3 DNA reads TGTGCCAGTAGTTTGGAGGGGGCGGCAACTAATGAAAAACTGTTTTTT. Protein: CASSLEGAATNEKLFF. This chain connects TRBV19 to TRBJ1-4; TRBD1 matches at 7 bases. Trimming at V came to 5 bases and at J to 0 bases, leaving 6 bases not matched to a gene. Germline V lookup: CDR1 LNHDA, CDR2 SQIVND (reference sequence). This CDR3 has 16 amino acids.

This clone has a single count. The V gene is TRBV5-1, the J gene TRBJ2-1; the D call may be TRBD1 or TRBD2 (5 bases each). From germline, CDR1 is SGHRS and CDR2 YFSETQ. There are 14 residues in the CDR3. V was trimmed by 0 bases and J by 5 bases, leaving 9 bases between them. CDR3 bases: TGCGCCAGCAGCTTGGGAGGGGCCGACAATGAGCAGTTCTTC. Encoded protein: CASSLGGADNEQFF.

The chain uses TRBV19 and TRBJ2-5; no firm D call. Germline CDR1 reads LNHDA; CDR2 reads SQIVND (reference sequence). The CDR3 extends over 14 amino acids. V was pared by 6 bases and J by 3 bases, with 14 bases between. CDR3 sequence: CASRVWAGEETQYF. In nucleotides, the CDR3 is TGTGCCAGTAGGGTCTGGGCAGGTGAAGAGACCCAGTACTTC. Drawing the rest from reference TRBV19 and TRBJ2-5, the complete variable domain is DGGITQSPKYLFRKEGQNVTLSCEQNLNHDAMYWYRQDPGQGLRLIYYSQIVNDFQKGDIAEGYSVSREKKESFPLTVTSAQKNPTAFYLCASRVWAGEETQYFGPGTRLLVL.